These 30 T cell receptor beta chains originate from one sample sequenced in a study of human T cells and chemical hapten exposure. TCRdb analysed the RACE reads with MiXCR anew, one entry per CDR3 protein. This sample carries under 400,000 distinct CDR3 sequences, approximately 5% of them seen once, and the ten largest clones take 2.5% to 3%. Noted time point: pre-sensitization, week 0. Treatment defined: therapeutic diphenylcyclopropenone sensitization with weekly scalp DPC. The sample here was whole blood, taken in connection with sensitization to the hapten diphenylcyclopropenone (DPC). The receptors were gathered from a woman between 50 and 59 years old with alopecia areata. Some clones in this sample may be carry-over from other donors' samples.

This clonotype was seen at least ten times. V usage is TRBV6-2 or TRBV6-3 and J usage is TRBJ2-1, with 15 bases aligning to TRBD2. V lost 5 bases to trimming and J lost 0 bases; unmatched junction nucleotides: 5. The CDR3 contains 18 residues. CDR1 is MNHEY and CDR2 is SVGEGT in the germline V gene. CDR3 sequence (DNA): TGTGCCAGCAGTCCCCGGACTAGCGGGAGGGTCTCCTACAATGAGCAGTTCTTC. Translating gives CASSPRTSGRVSYNEQFF.

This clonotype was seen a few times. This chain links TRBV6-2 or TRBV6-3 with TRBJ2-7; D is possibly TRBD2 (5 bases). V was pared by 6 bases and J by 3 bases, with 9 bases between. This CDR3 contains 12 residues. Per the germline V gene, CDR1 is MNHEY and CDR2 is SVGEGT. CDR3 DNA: TGTGCCAGCAGACGGGGTCTCTACGAGCAGTACTTC. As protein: CASRRGLYEQYF.

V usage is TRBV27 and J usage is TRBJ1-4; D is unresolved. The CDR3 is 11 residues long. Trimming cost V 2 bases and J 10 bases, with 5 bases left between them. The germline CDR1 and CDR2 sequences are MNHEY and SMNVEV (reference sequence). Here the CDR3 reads CASSLGGKLFF. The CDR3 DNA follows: TGTGCCAGCAGTTTAGGTGGAAAACTGTTTTTT.

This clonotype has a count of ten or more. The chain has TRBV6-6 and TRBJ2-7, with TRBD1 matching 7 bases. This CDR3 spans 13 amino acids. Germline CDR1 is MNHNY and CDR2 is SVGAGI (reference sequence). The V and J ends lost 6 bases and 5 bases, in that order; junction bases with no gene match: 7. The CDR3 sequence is CASSPSRGNEQYF. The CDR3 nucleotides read TGTGCCAGCAGCCCATCCAGGGGGAACGAGCAGTACTTC.

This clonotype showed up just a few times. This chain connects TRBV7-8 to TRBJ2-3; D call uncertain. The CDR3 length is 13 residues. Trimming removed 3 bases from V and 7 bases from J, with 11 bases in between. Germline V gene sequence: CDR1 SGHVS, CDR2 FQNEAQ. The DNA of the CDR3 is TGTGCCAGCAGCTTGGACCCCATGAATACGCAGTATTTT. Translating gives CASSLDPMNTQYF.

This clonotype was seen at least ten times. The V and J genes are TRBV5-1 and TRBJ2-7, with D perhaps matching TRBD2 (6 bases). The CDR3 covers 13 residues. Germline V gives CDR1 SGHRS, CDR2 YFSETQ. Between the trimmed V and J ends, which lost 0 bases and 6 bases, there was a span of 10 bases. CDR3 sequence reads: CASSLAGRSEQYF. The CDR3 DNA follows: TGCGCCAGCAGCTTGGCAGGGAGGTCCGAGCAGTACTTC.

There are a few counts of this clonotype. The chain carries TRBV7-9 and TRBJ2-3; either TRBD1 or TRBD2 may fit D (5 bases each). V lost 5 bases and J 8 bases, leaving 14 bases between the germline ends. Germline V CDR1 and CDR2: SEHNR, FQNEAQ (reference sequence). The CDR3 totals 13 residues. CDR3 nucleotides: TGTGCCAGCAGCGGGGACGGACTGGGTACGCAGTATTTT. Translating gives CASSGDGLGTQYF.

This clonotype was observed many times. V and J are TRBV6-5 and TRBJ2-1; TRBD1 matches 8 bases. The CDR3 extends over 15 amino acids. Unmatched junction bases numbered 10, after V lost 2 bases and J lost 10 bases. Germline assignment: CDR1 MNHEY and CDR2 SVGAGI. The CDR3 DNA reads TGTGCCAGCAGTTACAAACAGGGGGGTACCCCAGAGCAGTTCTTC. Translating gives CASSYKQGGTPEQFF.

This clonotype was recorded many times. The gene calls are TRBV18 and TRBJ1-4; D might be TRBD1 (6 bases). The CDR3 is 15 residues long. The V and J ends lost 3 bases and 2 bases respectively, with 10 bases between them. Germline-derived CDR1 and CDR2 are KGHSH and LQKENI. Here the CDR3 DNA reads TGTGCCAGCTCACCGCGGGGGGCGACTAATGAAAAACTGTTTTTT. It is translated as CASSPRGATNEKLFF.

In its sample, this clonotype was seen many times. The CDR3 here is CASSPLMRRGDTQYF. In DNA form, the CDR3 reads TGTGCCAGCAGTCCACTTATGAGGAGGGGAGATACGCAGTATTTT. The chain uses TRBV6-1 and TRBJ2-3; a possible D gene is TRBD2 (6 bases). Germline CDR1 MNHNS, CDR2 SASEGT. The CDR3 extends over 15 amino acids. V lost 5 bases to trimming and J lost 5 bases, with 17 bases between them.

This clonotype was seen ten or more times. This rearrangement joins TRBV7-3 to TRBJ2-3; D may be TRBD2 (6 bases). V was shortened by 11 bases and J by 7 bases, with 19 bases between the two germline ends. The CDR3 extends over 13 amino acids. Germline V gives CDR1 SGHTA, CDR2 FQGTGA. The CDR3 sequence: CAHPPGRRNTQYF. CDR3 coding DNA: TGTGCCCATCCCCCGGGGAGGAGGAATACGCAGTATTTT.

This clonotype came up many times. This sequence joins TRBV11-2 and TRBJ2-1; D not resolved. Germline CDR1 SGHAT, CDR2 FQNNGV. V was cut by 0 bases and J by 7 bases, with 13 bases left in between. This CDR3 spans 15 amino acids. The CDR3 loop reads CASSLDIVEENEQFF. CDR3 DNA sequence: TGTGCCAGCAGCTTAGATATAGTAGAGGAGAATGAGCAGTTCTTC. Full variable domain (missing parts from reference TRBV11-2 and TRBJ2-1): EAGVAQSPRYKIIEKRQSVAFWCNPISGHATLYWYQQILGQGPKLLIQFQNNGVVDDSQLPKDRFSAERLKGVDSTLKIQPAKLEDSAVYLCASSLDIVEENEQFFGPGTRLTVL.

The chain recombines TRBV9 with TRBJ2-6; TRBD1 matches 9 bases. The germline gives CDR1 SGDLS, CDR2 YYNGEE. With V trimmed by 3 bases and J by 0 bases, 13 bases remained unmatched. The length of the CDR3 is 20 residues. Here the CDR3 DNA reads TGTGCCAGCAGCGGATGGAGGGACAGGGTGCGCTCCTCTGGGGCCAACGTCCTGACTTTC. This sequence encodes CASSGWRDRVRSSGANVLTF.

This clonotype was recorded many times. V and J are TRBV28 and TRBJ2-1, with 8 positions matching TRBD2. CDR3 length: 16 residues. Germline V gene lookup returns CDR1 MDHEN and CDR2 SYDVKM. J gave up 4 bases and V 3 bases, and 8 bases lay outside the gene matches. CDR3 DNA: TGTGCCAGCAGTTTCTCTAGCGGGTTTGTTTACAATGAGCAGTTCTTC. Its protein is CASSFSSGFVYNEQFF. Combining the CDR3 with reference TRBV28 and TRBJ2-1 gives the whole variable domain DVKVTQSSRYLVKRTGEKVFLECVQDMDHENMFWYRQDPGLGLRLIYFSYDVKMKEKGDIPEGYSVSREKKERFSLILESASTNQTSMYLCASSFSSGFVYNEQFFGPGTRLTVL.

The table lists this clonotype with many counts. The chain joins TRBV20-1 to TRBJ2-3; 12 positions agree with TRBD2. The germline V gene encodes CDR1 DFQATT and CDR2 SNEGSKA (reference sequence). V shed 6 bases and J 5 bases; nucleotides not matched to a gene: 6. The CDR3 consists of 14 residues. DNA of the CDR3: TGCAGTGCCCTAATACTAGCGGGGGGAGATACGCAGTATTTT. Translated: CSALILAGGDTQYF.

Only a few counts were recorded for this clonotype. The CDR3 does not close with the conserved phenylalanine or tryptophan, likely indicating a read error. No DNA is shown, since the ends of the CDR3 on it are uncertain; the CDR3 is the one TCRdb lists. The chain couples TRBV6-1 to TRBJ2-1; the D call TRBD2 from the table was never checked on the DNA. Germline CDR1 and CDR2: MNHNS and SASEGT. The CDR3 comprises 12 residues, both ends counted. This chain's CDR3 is CASSAGPGNPRP.

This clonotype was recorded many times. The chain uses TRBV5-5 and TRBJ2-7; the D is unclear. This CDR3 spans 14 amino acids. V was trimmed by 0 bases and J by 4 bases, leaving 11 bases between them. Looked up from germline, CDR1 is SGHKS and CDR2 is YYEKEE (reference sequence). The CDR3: CASSLASTWYEQYF. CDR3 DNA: TGTGCCAGCAGCTTGGCTTCGACTTGGTACGAGCAGTACTTC.

In nucleotides, the CDR3 is TGCAGTGCTCAGACAGGGTTCACCGGGGAGCTGTTTTTT. Translating gives CSAQTGFTGELFF. The J gene is TRBJ2-2, the V gene TRBV20-1, with 7 bases that match TRBD1. V lost 5 bases and J lost 4; bases outside the gene matches: 4. The CDR3 consists of 13 residues. The germline gives CDR1 DFQATT, CDR2 SNEGSKA (reference sequence).

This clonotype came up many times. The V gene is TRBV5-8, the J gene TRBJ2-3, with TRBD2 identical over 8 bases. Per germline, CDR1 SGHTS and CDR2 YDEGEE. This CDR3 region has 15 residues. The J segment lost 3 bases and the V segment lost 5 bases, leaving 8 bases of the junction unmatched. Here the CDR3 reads CASRGRGGLTDTQYF. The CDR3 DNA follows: TGTGCCAGCAGGGGACGGGGGGGTTTAACAGATACGCAGTATTTT.

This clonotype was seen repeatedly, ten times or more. The CDR3 reads CASHSRGVLDTGELFF. Written as DNA, the CDR3 is TGTGCCAGCCACAGCAGGGGAGTCTTGGACACCGGGGAGCTGTTTTTT. The J gene is TRBJ2-2, the V gene TRBV3-1, with D maybe TRBD1 (6 bases). The germline V gene has CDR1 LGHDT and CDR2 YNNKEL (reference sequence). V lost 8 bases to trimming and J lost 3 bases, with 19 bases between them. This CDR3 contains 16 residues.

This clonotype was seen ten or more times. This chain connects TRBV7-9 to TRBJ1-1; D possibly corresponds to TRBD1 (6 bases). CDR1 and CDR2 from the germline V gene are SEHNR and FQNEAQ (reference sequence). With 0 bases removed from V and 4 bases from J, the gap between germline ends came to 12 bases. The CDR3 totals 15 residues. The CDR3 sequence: CASSLAPGAGTEAFF. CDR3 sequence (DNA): TGTGCCAGCAGCTTAGCGCCGGGGGCAGGCACTGAAGCTTTCTTT. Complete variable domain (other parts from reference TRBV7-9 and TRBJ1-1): DTGVSQNPRHKITKRGQNVTFRCDPISEHNRLYWYRQTLGQGPEFLTYFQNEAQLEKSRLLSDRFSAERPKGSFSTLEIQRTEQGDSAMYLCASSLAPGAGTEAFFGQGTRLTVV.

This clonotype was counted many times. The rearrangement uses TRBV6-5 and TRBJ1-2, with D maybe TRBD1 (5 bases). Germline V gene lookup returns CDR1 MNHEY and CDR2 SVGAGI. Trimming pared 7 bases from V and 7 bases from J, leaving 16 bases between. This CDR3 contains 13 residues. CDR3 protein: CASTRDGYAGYTF. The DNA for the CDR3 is TGTGCCAGCACAAGGGACGGCTACGCTGGCTACACCTTC.

DNA for the CDR3: TGCAGCGTTACGGAGGGGACAGGGTCCCACGAGCAGTACTTC. Translated, it gives CSVTEGTGSHEQYF. V gene TRBV29-1 combines with J gene TRBJ2-7, with 9 bases aligning to TRBD1. V was pared by 5 bases and J by 5 bases, with 10 bases of the junction left unmatched. CDR1 SQVTM and CDR2 ANQGSEA come from the germline V gene. This CDR3 is built from 14 residues.

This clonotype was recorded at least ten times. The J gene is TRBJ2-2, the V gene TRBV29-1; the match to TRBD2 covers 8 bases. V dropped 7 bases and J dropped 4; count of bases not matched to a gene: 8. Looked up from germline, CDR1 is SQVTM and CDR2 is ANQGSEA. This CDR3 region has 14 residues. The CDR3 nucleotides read TGCAGCGCCCTAGGCGGGGGGAGCACCGGGGAGCTGTTTTTT. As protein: CSALGGGSTGELFF.

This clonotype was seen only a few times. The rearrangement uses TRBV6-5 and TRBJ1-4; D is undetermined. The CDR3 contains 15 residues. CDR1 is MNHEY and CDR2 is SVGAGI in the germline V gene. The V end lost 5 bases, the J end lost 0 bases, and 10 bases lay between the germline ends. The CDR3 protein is CASSAQAATNEKLFF. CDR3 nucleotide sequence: TGTGCCAGCAGTGCCCAAGCCGCAACTAATGAAAAACTGTTTTTT.

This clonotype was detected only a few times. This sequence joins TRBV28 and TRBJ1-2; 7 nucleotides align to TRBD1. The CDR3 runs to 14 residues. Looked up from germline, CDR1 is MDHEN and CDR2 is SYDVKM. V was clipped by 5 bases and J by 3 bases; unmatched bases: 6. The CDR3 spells CASSQGGADYGYTF. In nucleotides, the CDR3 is TGTGCCAGCAGTCAAGGGGGCGCTGACTATGGCTACACCTTC.

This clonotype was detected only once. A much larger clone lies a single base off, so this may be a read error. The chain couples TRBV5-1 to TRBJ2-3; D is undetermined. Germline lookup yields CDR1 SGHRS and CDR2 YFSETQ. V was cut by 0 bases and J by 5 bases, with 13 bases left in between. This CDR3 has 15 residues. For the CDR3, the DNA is TGCGCCAGCAGCTTGGGGACCAAACGAGGAGATACGCAGTATTTT. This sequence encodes CASSLGTKRGDTQYF.

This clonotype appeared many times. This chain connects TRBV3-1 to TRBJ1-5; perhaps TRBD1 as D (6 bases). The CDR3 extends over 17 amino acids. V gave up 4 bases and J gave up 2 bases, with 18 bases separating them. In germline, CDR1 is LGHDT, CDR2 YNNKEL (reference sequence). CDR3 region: CASSRSGRQGCNQPQHF. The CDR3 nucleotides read TGTGCCAGCAGCCGGTCTGGCAGGCAGGGGTGCAATCAGCCCCAGCATTTT.

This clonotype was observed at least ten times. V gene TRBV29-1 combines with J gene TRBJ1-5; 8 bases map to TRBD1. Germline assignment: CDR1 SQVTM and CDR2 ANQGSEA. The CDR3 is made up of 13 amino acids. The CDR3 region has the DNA TGCAGTGCGCAGGGGGCTAGCAATCAGCCCCAGCATTTT. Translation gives CSAQGASNQPQHF.

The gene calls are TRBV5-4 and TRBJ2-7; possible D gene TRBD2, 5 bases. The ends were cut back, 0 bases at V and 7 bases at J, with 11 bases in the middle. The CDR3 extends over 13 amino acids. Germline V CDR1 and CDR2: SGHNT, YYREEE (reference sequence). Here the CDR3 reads CASSLAGEREQYF. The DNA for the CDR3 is TGTGCCAGCAGCTTGGCCGGCGAGCGGGAGCAGTACTTC.